This T cell receptor (beta chain) was recorded in a study of cytomegalovirus exposure and HLA in healthy donors. The PCR ran on 60 Vbeta and 13 Jbeta primers. Libraries were prepared by immunoSEQ multiplex PCR; TCRdb keeps only in-frame clonotypes and omits some of them. The profile shows fewer than 200,000 clones, 65% to 85% of them singletons. The V and J ends lost 4 bases and 4 bases respectively, with 16 bases between them. This CDR3 has 15 residues. Germline V gives CDR1 LGHNA, CDR2 YSLEER. The sample taken for sequencing was PBMCs. V and J are TRBV4-3 and TRBJ2-5; TRBD2 is a possible D gene (5 bases). The TCR originated in a woman between 50 and 59 years old in good health and CMV-seropositive. The CDR3 nucleotides are TGCGCCAGCAGCCTAGGAGGCCTTAGAGGAGAGACCCAGTACTTC. This sequence encodes CASSLGGLRGETQYF.